The rows below give T cell receptor beta chains drawn from one sample of a study of PD-1 blockade in classical Hodgkin lymphoma. Method: immunoSEQ multiplex PCR; TCRdb's copy keeps in-frame clones and lacks some. The table has 25,000 to 35,000 clones, roughly three quarters seen once. The sample was peripheral blood mononuclear cells (PBMCs), taken before the second cycle of nivolumab. The receptors here all came from a human donor with classical Hodgkin lymphoma. CDR3s leave out the opening cysteine and the closing phenylalanine or tryptophan.

v_gene,j_gene,CDR3aa
TRBV27,TRBJ1-5,ASSVGFNQPQH
TRBV2,TRBJ2-2,ASSTRGWELF
TRBV15,TRBJ2-5,ATSRDHQETQY
TRBV5-3,TRBJ1-4,ASSLLGEKLF
TRBV19,TRBJ1-3,ASSLIGNTIY
TRBV7-9,TRBJ1-2,AGITASAYGYT
TRBV29-1,TRBJ1-1,SAGHGTATEAF
TRBV28,TRBJ1-5,ASSFMGKAQPQH
TRBV7-2,TRBJ1-2,ASSLGPVSYGYT
TRBV11-3,TRBJ2-7,ASSTGQGYEQY
TRBV10-3,TRBJ1-1,AIGTQNTEAF
TRBV6-5,TRBJ2-6,ASSGFVSGANVLT
TRBV6-5,TRBJ1-1,ASRGTGGSVEAF
TRBV5-1,TRBJ2-5,ASRATSGGTQETQY
TRBV7-8,TRBJ2-5,ASSSVDSNQETQY
TRBV6-6,TRBJ2-1,AAGNNNEQF
TRBV4-3,TRBJ1-4,ASSPGQGINEKLF
TRBV29-1,TRBJ2-3,SSQGGSTDTQY
TRBV6-5,TRBJ2-7,ASSYSASGVSYEQY
TRBV5-4,TRBJ2-7,ASSYLEYEQY
TRBV19,TRBJ2-3,ASSWGRGSTDTQY
TRBV10-3,TRBJ2-2,AIFGQGTGELF
TRBV11-2,TRBJ2-5,ASSLGNLARAETQY
TRBV29-1,TRBJ1-1,SVESTNTEAF
TRBV7-6,TRBJ1-2,ASSFWMGEPGRHGYT
TRBV4-1,TRBJ1-6,ASSQRIQGEIYNSPLH
TRBV5-1,TRBJ2-3,ASSVGGLTDTQY
TRBV6-6,TRBJ1-1,ASSYGSTAEAF
TRBV7-8,TRBJ2-3,ASSQGTAVSTDTQY
TRBV4-1,TRBJ2-1,ASSLSRVVLAVPADNEQF
TRBV11-2,TRBJ2-3,ASSLVGSSTDTQY
TRBV9,TRBJ2-2,ASSTRQAPNTGELF
TRBV6-5,TRBJ1-4,ASSYSAGANEKLF